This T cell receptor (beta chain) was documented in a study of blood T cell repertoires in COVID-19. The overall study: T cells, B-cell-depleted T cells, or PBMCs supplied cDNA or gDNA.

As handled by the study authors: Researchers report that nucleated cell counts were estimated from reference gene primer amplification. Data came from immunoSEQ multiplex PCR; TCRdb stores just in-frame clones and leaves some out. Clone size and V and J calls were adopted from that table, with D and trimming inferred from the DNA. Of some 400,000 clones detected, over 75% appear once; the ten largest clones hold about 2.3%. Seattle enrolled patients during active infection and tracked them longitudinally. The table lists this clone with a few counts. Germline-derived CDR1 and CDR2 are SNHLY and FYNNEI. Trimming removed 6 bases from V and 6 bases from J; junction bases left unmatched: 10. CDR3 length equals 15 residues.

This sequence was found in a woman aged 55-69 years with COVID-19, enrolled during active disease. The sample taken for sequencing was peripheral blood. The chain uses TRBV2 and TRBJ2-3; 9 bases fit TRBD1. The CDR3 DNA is TGTGCCAGCAGACCGGGACAGGGTTTTATCGATACGCAGTATTTT. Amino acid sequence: CASRPGQGFIDTQYF. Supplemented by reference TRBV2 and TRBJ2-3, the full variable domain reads EPEVTQTPSHQVTQMGQEVILRCVPISNHLYFYWYRQILGQKVEFLVSFYNNEISEKSEIFDDQFSVERPDGSNFTLKIRSTKLEDSAMYFCASRPGQGFIDTQYFGPGTRLTVL.